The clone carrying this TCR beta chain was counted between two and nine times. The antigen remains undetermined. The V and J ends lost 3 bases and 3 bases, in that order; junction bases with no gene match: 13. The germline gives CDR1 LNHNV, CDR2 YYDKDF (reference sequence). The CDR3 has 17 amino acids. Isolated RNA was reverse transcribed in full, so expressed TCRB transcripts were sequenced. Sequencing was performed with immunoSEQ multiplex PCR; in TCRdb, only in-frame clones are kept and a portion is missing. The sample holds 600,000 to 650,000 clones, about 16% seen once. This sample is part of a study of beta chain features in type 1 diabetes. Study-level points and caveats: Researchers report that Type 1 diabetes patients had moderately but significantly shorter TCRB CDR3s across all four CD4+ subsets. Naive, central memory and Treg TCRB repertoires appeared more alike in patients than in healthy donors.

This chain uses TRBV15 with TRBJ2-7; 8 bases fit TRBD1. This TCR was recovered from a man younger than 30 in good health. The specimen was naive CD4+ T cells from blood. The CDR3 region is CATSRSSARDRSYEQYF. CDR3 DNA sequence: TGTGCCACCAGCAGGTCAAGTGCCCGGGACAGGAGCTACGAGCAGTACTTC.